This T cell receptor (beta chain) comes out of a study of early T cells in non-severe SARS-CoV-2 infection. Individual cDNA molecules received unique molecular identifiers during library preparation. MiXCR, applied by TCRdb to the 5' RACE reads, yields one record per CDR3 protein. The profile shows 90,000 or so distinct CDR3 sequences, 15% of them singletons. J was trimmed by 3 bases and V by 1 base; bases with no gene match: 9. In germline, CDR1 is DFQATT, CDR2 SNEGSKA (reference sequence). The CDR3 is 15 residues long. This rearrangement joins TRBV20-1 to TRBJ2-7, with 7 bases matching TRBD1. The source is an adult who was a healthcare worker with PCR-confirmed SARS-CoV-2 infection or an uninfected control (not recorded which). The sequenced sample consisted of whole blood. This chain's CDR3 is CSARVPGQNFYEQYF. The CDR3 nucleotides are TGCAGTGCTAGAGTCCCGGGACAGAACTTCTACGAGCAGTACTTC.